Presented here are 12 T cell receptor beta chains from one specimen sequenced in a study of blood T cell repertoires in COVID-19. Clones were read by immunoSEQ multiplex PCR, and TCRdb kept only the in-frame ones, dropping some. Of roughly 300,000 clones in the sample, 70% to 90% were seen once. Sequenced: PBMCs or T cells enriched from blood (not recorded which). These receptors all stem from a woman aged 30 to 39 who had recovered from COVID-19.

This clone appeared a few times. The chain is built from TRBV7-9 and TRBJ2-6, with D possibly matching TRBD1 (6 bases). The CDR3 runs to 15 residues. Germline lookup yields CDR1 SEHNR and CDR2 FQNEAQ (reference sequence). V was clipped by 6 bases and J by 1 base, with 10 bases between them. The CDR3 DNA follows: TGTGCCAGCAGTCGTCAGGGGTCTGGGGCCAACGTCCTGACTTTC. It encodes CASSRQGSGANVLTF. The entire variable domain, with the rest obtained from reference TRBV7-9 and TRBJ2-6, is as follows: DTGVSQNPRHKITKRGQNVTFRCDPISEHNRLYWYRQTLGQGPEFLTYFQNEAQLEKSRLLSDRFSAERPKGSFSTLEIQRTEQGDSAMYLCASSRQGSGANVLTFGAGSRLTVL.

The J gene is TRBJ1-1, the V gene TRBV27; 8 nucleotides match TRBD1. V dropped 6 bases and J dropped 4; count of bases not matched to a gene: 10. Germline V gene data show CDR1 as MNHEY and CDR2 as SMNVEV (reference sequence). CDR3 size: 15 residues. The CDR3 spells CASRRQGMVSTEAFF. DNA of the CDR3: TGTGCCAGCAGACGACAGGGGATGGTTTCCACTGAAGCTTTCTTT.

The chain carries TRBV5-1 and TRBJ1-2; 7 bases are shared with TRBD1. The CDR3 runs 13 residues. Per the germline V gene, CDR1 is SGHRS and CDR2 is YFSETQ. Unmatched junction bases numbered 8, after V lost 4 bases and J lost 8 bases. The CDR3 region has the DNA TGCGCCAGCAGCCCCCCCAGGGGGGAGGGCTACACCTTC. Its translation is CASSPPRGEGYTF.

The gene calls are TRBV7-8 and TRBJ1-2, with D unclear. Trimming took off 1 base at V and 2 bases at J, with 14 bases between the two ends. The length of the CDR3 is 16 residues. Germline assignment: CDR1 SGHVS and CDR2 FQNEAQ. CDR3 DNA: TGTGCCAGCAGCTTAGGCCGGGGTGGAATGAACTATGGCTACACCTTC. Amino acid sequence: CASSLGRGGMNYGYTF.

This clone showed up just a few times. The V call is TRBV4-1, the J call TRBJ1-1; TRBD1 might be the D (6 bases). There are 15 residues in the CDR3. The V gene's germline CDR1 is MGHRA and CDR2 YSYEKL. V lost 0 bases, J lost 4 bases, and 12 bases lay in between. For the CDR3, the DNA is TGCGCCAGCAGCCAAGACCCAGGGGTTGGCACTGAAGCTTTCTTT. This sequence encodes CASSQDPGVGTEAFF.

The CDR3 loop reads CASSLGVVGDTEAFF. The CDR3, as DNA: TGTGCCAGCAGTTTAGGTGTGGTAGGGGACACTGAAGCTTTCTTT. V is TRBV27 and J is TRBJ1-1; possible D gene TRBD1, 5 bases. V lost 2 bases to trimming and J lost 3 bases, with 13 bases between them. Germline V CDR1 and CDR2: MNHEY, SMNVEV (reference sequence). The CDR3 length is 15 residues.

V and J are TRBV12-3 or TRBV12-4 and TRBJ1-2; the match to TRBD1 covers 8 bases. This CDR3 spans 13 amino acids. Trimming took 7 bases from V and 7 from J; bases not matched to a gene: 8. The chain's CDR3 is CASIFGQGFGYTF. In DNA form, the CDR3 reads TGTGCCAGCATCTTCGGACAGGGTTTTGGCTACACCTTC.

J is TRBJ2-2 and V is TRBV27; D remains ambiguous. The CDR3 sequence is 15 residues long. CDR1 and CDR2 (germline): MNHEY, SMNVEV (reference sequence). V was clipped by 11 bases and J by 0 bases, with 16 bases between them. The CDR3 bases are TGTGCCTTTGCGGATTGGATCGCGAACACCGGGGAGCTGTTTTTT. It yields the protein CAFADWIANTGELFF.

V gene TRBV7-9 combines with J gene TRBJ1-1; TRBD1 matches at 8 bases. V dropped 5 bases and J dropped 2; count of bases not matched to a gene: 7. Germline V CDR1 and CDR2: SEHNR, FQNEAQ (reference sequence). CDR3 length equals 15 residues. For the CDR3, the DNA is TGTGCCAGCAGCCTACTGACAGGGGACAACACTGAAGCTTTCTTT. Encoded protein: CASSLLTGDNTEAFF.

This clone was counted between two and nine times. The sample holds other DNA sequences that translate to the same CDR3. This rearrangement joins TRBV5-1 to TRBJ1-1, with 9 bases matching TRBD1. The ends lost 4 bases at V and 2 bases at J; junction bases unmatched: 6. CDR3 length equals 15 residues. Germline V gene lookup returns CDR1 SGHRS and CDR2 YFSETQ. The CDR3 sequence: CASSLLGQGNTEAFF. DNA for the CDR3: TGCGCCAGCAGCCTACTGGGACAGGGAAACACTGAAGCTTTCTTT.

The V call is TRBV11-1, the J call TRBJ1-1, with unresolved D. The CDR3 consists of 13 residues. Germline V gene sequence: CDR1 SGHAT, CDR2 FQDESV (reference sequence). The ends were cut back, 4 bases at V and 0 bases at J, with 6 bases in the middle. The CDR3 DNA follows: TGTGCCAGCAGCTCTAGGTTGAACACTGAAGCTTTCTTT. It is translated as CASSSRLNTEAFF.

The chain recombines TRBV9 with TRBJ1-1; possible D gene TRBD1, 6 bases. The length of the CDR3 is 13 residues. Germline lookup yields CDR1 SGDLS and CDR2 YYNGEE. V shed 4 bases and J shed 2 bases, with 9 bases lying between them. For the CDR3, the DNA is TGTGCCAGCAGCAGACAGGTTAACACTGAAGCTTTCTTT. It encodes CASSRQVNTEAFF.